Listed here are 8 T cell receptor beta chains from one sample, sequenced in a study of CD8 T cells in ankylosing spondylitis (dated by TCRdb to 2016 to 2017). Library preparation used 5' RACE. TCRdb shows the sequencer as Illumina HiSeq 2500. TCRdb took the public reads, trimmed them with fastp at Q25, ran MiXCR for clone calling and kept in-frame beta chains. Each CDR3 protein appears once, grouped with its most common genes and DNA. The sample table shows about 200,000 distinct CDR3 sequences, and 10% to 15% are seen once. The top ten clonotypes cover about 15% of the sample. Specimen: blood, either unsorted or a sorted T cell fraction (not recorded which). These receptors all stem from a male donor with ankylosing spondylitis or in good health (not recorded which).

The chain has TRBV4-2 and TRBJ2-1; D not certain. The CDR3 has 13 residues. Trimming removed 4 bases at V and 5 bases at J, with 9 bases between. From germline, CDR1 is LGHNA and CDR2 YNFKEQ. In nucleotides, the CDR3 is TGTGCCAGCAGCCCCGACACTCACAATGAGCAGTTCTTC. Protein sequence: CASSPDTHNEQFF.

The CDR3 sequence: CASSQAQGAGQPQHF. The CDR3 DNA sequence: TGCGCCAGCAGCCAAGCTCAAGGCGCGGGCCAGCCCCAGCATTTT. V usage is TRBV4-1 and J usage is TRBJ1-5; D is unclear. Germline values: CDR1 MGHRA, CDR2 YSYEKL. V was trimmed by 1 base and J by 7 bases, leaving 14 bases between them. The CDR3 consists of 15 residues.

This clonotype has only one observation. V and J are TRBV30 and TRBJ2-1; D ambiguous. The CDR3 extends over 12 amino acids. Per the germline V gene, CDR1 is GTSNPN and CDR2 is SVGIG (reference sequence). Deletions cut 5 bases from V and 5 bases from J, with 10 bases between. CDR3 sequence reads: CAWGKRNNEQFF. CDR3 coding DNA: TGTGCCTGGGGCAAAAGGAACAATGAGCAGTTCTTC.

This clonotype has a handful of counts. V and J are TRBV4-1 and TRBJ2-7; 9 bases are shared with TRBD2. Germline CDR1 is MGHRA and CDR2 is YSYEKL. V was pared by 0 bases and J by 5 bases, with 8 bases of the junction left unmatched. CDR3 length: 16 residues. The CDR3 DNA is TGCGCCAGCAGCCAAGATGGGGGCGGGGGGGTCGACGAGCAGTACTTC. Translation: CASSQDGGGGVDEQYF.

Here the CDR3 reads CASSSPSPGGPGELFF. In DNA form, the CDR3 reads TGTGCCAGCAGTTCCCCCTCTCCGGGGGGGCCCGGGGAGCTGTTTTTT. J is TRBJ2-2 and V is TRBV27, with 8 bases lining up with TRBD2. Trimming took 4 bases from V and 6 from J; bases not matched to a gene: 10. Per the germline V gene, CDR1 is MNHEY and CDR2 is SMNVEV (reference sequence). This CDR3 has 16 residues.

The chain employs TRBV6-1 and TRBJ2-1; possibly TRBD1 for D (5 bases). CDR1 is MNHNS, CDR2 SASEGT, per germline. V was cut by 10 bases and J by 7 bases, with 11 bases left in between. The CDR3 has 11 residues. CDR3 amino acids: CATRVANEQFF. The CDR3 bases are TGTGCCACCAGGGTCGCGAATGAGCAGTTCTTC.

V usage is TRBV5-6 and J usage is TRBJ1-2; a possible D gene is TRBD1 (5 bases). The CDR3 loop spans 15 amino acids. Trimming pared 3 bases from V and 8 bases from J, leaving 20 bases between. The germline V gene has CDR1 SGHDT and CDR2 YYEEEE. CDR3 sequence reads: CASSYTGTTAGGYTF. CDR3 in DNA: TGTGCCAGCAGCTATACCGGGACGACGGCGGGGGGCTACACCTTC. Filled out from reference TRBV5-6 and TRBJ1-2, the complete variable domain reads DAGVTQSPTHLIKTRGQQVTLRCSPKSGHDTVSWYQQALGQGPQFIFQYYEEEERQRGNFPDRFSGHQFPNYSSELNVNALLLGDSALYLCASSYTGTTAGGYTFGSGTRLTVV.

This clonotype showed up just a few times. The genes are TRBV2 and TRBJ2-2; possible D gene TRBD1, 6 bases. The CDR3 has 14 residues. Germline loops: CDR1 SNHLY, CDR2 FYNNEI. Trimming took 5 bases from V and 3 from J, leaving 10 bases between them. The CDR3 is CASSSGTYTGELFF. In DNA, the CDR3 is TGTGCCAGCAGTTCCGGGACATACACCGGGGAGCTGTTTTTT.